A selection of T cell receptor beta chains follows, all from one sample in a study of post-analysis software for immune sequencing data. TCRdb re-analysed the PCR reads in MiXCR, keeping a single row per CDR3 protein. The sample shows about 500,000 distinct CDR3 sequences, around 40% of them seen only once. Sequenced: blood. The source of these receptors is a girl aged 5-17 years with multiple sclerosis. CDR3s include the opening cysteine and the closing phenylalanine or tryptophan. For some rows the clone size is stated as once, few or many, or as a class when expanded; others skip it.

clone_size: NA
v_call: TRBV5-1
j_call: TRBJ2-3
cdr3_aa: CASSLEQSDTDTQYF

clone_size: NA
v_call: TRBV9
j_call: TRBJ2-7
cdr3_aa: CASSVDVGGDERDYEQYF

clone_size: NA
v_call: TRBV20-1
j_call: TRBJ1-1
cdr3_aa: CSATRARNTEAFF

clone_size: NA
v_call: TRBV20-1
j_call: NA
cdr3_aa: CSASLPTSGRAETQYF

clone_size: few
v_call: TRBV3-1
j_call: TRBJ2-1
cdr3_aa: CASSQRTGYNEQFF

clone_size: once
v_call: TRBV10-3
j_call: TRBJ2-5
cdr3_aa: CAISESDPYQETQYF

clone_size: NA
v_call: TRBV24-1
j_call: TRBJ2-3
cdr3_aa: CATSDPGTSGFTDTQYF

clone_size: NA
v_call: TRBV4-2
j_call: TRBJ2-3
cdr3_aa: CASSQALGRRPDTQYF

clone_size: NA
v_call: TRBV14
j_call: NA
cdr3_aa: CASSQDLEDEQYF

clone_size: NA
v_call: TRBV11-2
j_call: TRBJ2-5
cdr3_aa: CASSSHETSQETQYF

clone_size: NA
v_call: TRBV5-1
j_call: TRBJ1-5
cdr3_aa: CASSFKPFRQPQHF

clone_size: NA
v_call: TRBV6-5
j_call: TRBJ2-5
cdr3_aa: CASSYAHGETQYF

clone_size: NA
v_call: TRBV28
j_call: TRBJ1-2
cdr3_aa: CASSSLPRAPNYGYTF

clone_size: few
v_call: TRBV28
j_call: TRBJ2-5
cdr3_aa: CASSFRSEPYQETQYF

clone_size: NA
v_call: TRBV3-1
j_call: TRBJ2-3
cdr3_aa: CASSQARGGQVRAQYF

clone_size: NA
v_call: TRBV20-1
j_call: TRBJ2-1
cdr3_aa: CSARSSGGEQFF

clone_size: NA
v_call: TRBV7-9
j_call: TRBJ2-1
cdr3_aa: CASSPRTSGGVNEQFF

clone_size: NA
v_call: TRBV20-1
j_call: TRBJ2-1
cdr3_aa: CSARNFEGRINEQFF

clone_size: NA
v_call: TRBV18
j_call: TRBJ1-1
cdr3_aa: CASSGTPNTEAFF

clone_size: once
v_call: TRBV6-5
j_call: TRBJ2-1
cdr3_aa: CASSTYYRGSYNEQFF

clone_size: NA
v_call: TRBV28
j_call: TRBJ1-5
cdr3_aa: CASSSGQLLYSNQPQHF

clone_size: few
v_call: TRBV20-1
j_call: TRBJ2-7
cdr3_aa: CSARFGSGVTYEQYF

clone_size: many
v_call: TRBV27
j_call: TRBJ1-2
cdr3_aa: CASSKTGIFGYTF

clone_size: NA
v_call: TRBV20-1
j_call: TRBJ1-5
cdr3_aa: CSAHGVGPQGSNQPQHF

clone_size: NA
v_call: TRBV7-2
j_call: TRBJ2-5
cdr3_aa: CASSPRTGRTAETQYF

clone_size: few
v_call: TRBV20-1
j_call: TRBJ1-1
cdr3_aa: CSAQVGTWGEAFF

clone_size: NA
v_call: TRBV28
j_call: TRBJ1-4
cdr3_aa: CASSLPGQTNEKLFF

clone_size: NA
v_call: TRBV7-2
j_call: TRBJ2-5
cdr3_aa: CASSSTLETQYF

clone_size: once
v_call: TRBV6-5
j_call: TRBJ2-1
cdr3_aa: CASSYSVLRKSSYNEQFF

clone_size: NA
v_call: TRBV9
j_call: TRBJ2-7
cdr3_aa: CASSVGSQWRGPLVEQYF

clone_size: NA
v_call: TRBV9
j_call: TRBJ1-2
cdr3_aa: CASSAGTGPNYGYTF

clone_size: NA
v_call: TRBV24-1
j_call: TRBJ2-1
cdr3_aa: CATSDHPGQDFYNEQFF

clone_size: NA
v_call: TRBV9
j_call: TRBJ2-3
cdr3_aa: CASSVATGNVDTQYF

clone_size: NA
v_call: TRBV28
j_call: TRBJ1-2
cdr3_aa: CASRLPGQTINYGYTF

clone_size: few
v_call: TRBV5-6
j_call: TRBJ2-3
cdr3_aa: CASSAAGIQTDTQYF

clone_size: NA
v_call: TRBV6-5
j_call: TRBJ1-2
cdr3_aa: CASSSTNPYYGYTF

clone_size: once
v_call: TRBV4-1
j_call: TRBJ1-3
cdr3_aa: CASSQGEGHRSGNTIYF

clone_size: NA
v_call: TRBV9
j_call: TRBJ2-3
cdr3_aa: CASSGIPKGDTQYF

clone_size: NA
v_call: TRBV20-1
j_call: TRBJ2-3
cdr3_aa: CSARLGLGFTDTQYF

clone_size: NA
v_call: TRBV12-3/TRBV12-4
j_call: TRBJ2-2
cdr3_aa: CASSPGQGDSGELFF

clone_size: NA
v_call: TRBV20-1
j_call: TRBJ2-7
cdr3_aa: CSARTMGDEQYF

clone_size: few
v_call: TRBV12-3/TRBV12-4
j_call: TRBJ1-2
cdr3_aa: CASSLAYGYTF

clone_size: few
v_call: TRBV4-1
j_call: TRBJ2-5
cdr3_aa: CASSQAGQGANLETQYF